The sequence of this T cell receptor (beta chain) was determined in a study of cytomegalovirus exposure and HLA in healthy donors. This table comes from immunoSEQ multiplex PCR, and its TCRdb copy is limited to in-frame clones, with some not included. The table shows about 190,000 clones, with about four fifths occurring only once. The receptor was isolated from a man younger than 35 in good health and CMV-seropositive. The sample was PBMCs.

CDR3 DNA: TGTGCCAGCAACCTTAAATTGCCGGGACTAGCGGGAGTTCTGGATGAGCAGTTCTTC. Its translation is CASNLKLPGLAGVLDEQFF. V is TRBV21-1 and J is TRBJ2-1; TRBD2 is the table's D call, not checked against the DNA. TRBV21-1 is designated a pseudogene. This CDR3 region has 19 residues.